Below, 30 T cell receptor beta chains from the same sample are listed, as sequenced in a study of CD4 T cells in relation to SARS-CoV-2 and coronaviruses. No cognate antigen is known for these TCRs. Profiled with immunoSEQ multiplex PCR; TCRdb holds only in-frame clones, not every one. The data show some 32,000 clones, about 70% seen once. Input material: memory CD4+ T cells from PBMCs, cultured in vitro. The receptors originated from an adult with COVID-19.

The chain combines TRBV6-2 or TRBV6-3 with TRBJ1-5; D remains unclear. Germline CDR1 reads MNHEY; CDR2 reads SVGEGT. CDR3 length: 17 residues. Trimming shortened V by 0 bases and J by 10 bases, and 22 bases separated the two germline ends. The CDR3 loop is CASSYSNIRHPREPQHF. CDR3 bases: TGTGCCAGCAGTTACTCGAATATCCGACATCCTAGGGAACCCCAGCATTTT.

This chain links TRBV5-5 with TRBJ2-5; the D is unclear. The germline V gene has CDR1 SGHKS and CDR2 YYEKEE (reference sequence). The CDR3 extends over 14 amino acids. V shed 3 bases and J shed 1 base, with 10 bases lying between them. CDR3 sequence: CASSSGPSQETQYF. As DNA, the CDR3 is TGTGCCAGCAGCTCCGGGCCGAGCCAAGAGACCCAGTACTTC.

The CDR3 loop is CASSQVGTTTDTQYF. The CDR3 DNA reads TGCGCCAGCAGCCAAGTGGGCACCACCACAGATACGCAGTATTTT. The V and J genes are TRBV4-1 and TRBJ2-3; D call uncertain. Germline V lookup: CDR1 MGHRA, CDR2 YSYEKL. V shed 1 base and J shed 2 bases, with 10 bases lying between them. The CDR3 runs 15 residues.

This chain connects TRBV10-2 to TRBJ1-1; D possibly corresponds to TRBD1 (5 bases). Trimming pared 4 bases from V and 5 bases from J, leaving 20 bases between. The length of the CDR3 is 16 residues. Germline CDR1 and CDR2: WSHSY and SAAADI. CDR3 DNA: TGCGCCAGCAGTGCGGGGCTACAAGGGTCGAGAACTGAAGCTTTCTTT. It is translated as CASSAGLQGSRTEAFF.

The chain has TRBV19 and TRBJ2-1; either TRBD1 or TRBD2 may supply D (5 bases each). The CDR3 length is 16 residues. From germline, CDR1 is LNHDA and CDR2 SQIVND (reference sequence). The V end lost 7 bases, the J end lost 0 bases, and 16 bases lay between the germline ends. The CDR3 here is CASKGRQSGSYNEQFF. CDR3 coding DNA: TGTGCCAGTAAGGGACGGCAGTCTGGCTCCTACAATGAGCAGTTCTTC.

The chain carries TRBV6-4 and TRBJ1-1; D possibly corresponds to TRBD1 (6 bases). The CDR3 has 15 amino acids. V was shortened by 0 bases and J by 4 bases, with 12 bases between the two germline ends. Germline assignment: CDR1 MRHNA and CDR2 SNTAGT. The CDR3 coding sequence is TGTGCCAGCAGTGACTCGAGGGGGGCGTTCACTGAAGCTTTCTTT. Encoded protein: CASSDSRGAFTEAFF.

The V call is TRBV7-2, the J call TRBJ2-7; D is tentatively TRBD1 or TRBD2 (7 bases each). The V and J ends lost 6 bases and 0 bases respectively, with 15 bases between them. This CDR3 has 15 residues. CDR1 and CDR2 (germline): SGHTA, FQGNSA. This CDR3 reads CASRPRGGASYEQYF. The CDR3 coding sequence is TGTGCCAGCAGACCCAGGGGGGGGGCCTCCTACGAGCAGTACTTC.

CDR3 bases: TGTGCCAGCAGTCGAGACAGCTCAAGGAACACTGAAGCTTTCTTT. Translation: CASSRDSSRNTEAFF. The chain combines TRBV6-4 with TRBJ1-1, with D possibly matching TRBD1 (5 bases). V was clipped by 5 bases and J by 1 base, with 14 bases between them. The CDR3 consists of 15 residues. Germline V gene sequence: CDR1 MRHNA, CDR2 SNTAGT.

The rearrangement uses TRBV5-1 and TRBJ2-3; TRBD2 matches at 9 bases. The J segment lost 6 bases and the V segment lost 4 bases, leaving 12 bases of the junction unmatched. The germline gives CDR1 SGHRS, CDR2 YFSETQ. The CDR3 totals 16 residues. The CDR3 DNA reads TGCGCCAGCAGCCCCGGGACTAGCTCCCTTTGGGATACGCAGTATTTT. As protein: CASSPGTSSLWDTQYF.

This clone was found a few times. The chain recombines TRBV2 with TRBJ2-7; D is possibly TRBD2 (6 bases). V was cut by 6 bases and J by 5 bases, with 8 bases left in between. The germline V gene has CDR1 SNHLY and CDR2 FYNNEI. CDR3 length: 11 amino acids. In nucleotides, the CDR3 is TGTGCCAGCAGGGGAGGAGACGAGCAGTACTTC. It encodes CASRGGDEQYF.

The chain is built from TRBV27 and TRBJ2-7; 8 bases match TRBD1. V was pared by 6 bases and J by 5 bases, with 6 bases of the junction left unmatched. The CDR3 loop spans 13 amino acids. Germline lookup yields CDR1 MNHEY and CDR2 SMNVEV (reference sequence). This CDR3 reads CASSLDRGHEQYF. The CDR3 bases are TGTGCCAGCAGCCTCGACAGGGGCCACGAGCAGTACTTC.

The rearrangement uses TRBV5-1 and TRBJ1-4; D may be TRBD1 (6 bases). Trimming pared 0 bases from V and 5 bases from J, leaving 11 bases between. Germline loops: CDR1 SGHRS, CDR2 YFSETQ. This CDR3 has 15 amino acids. The CDR3 region has the DNA TGCGCCAGCAGCTTGGCGGGACACCCGAATGAAAAACTGTTTTTT. Protein sequence: CASSLAGHPNEKLFF.

V gene TRBV2 combines with J gene TRBJ1-4; D is unresolved. Germline-derived CDR1 and CDR2 are SNHLY and FYNNEI. CDR3 length: 14 amino acids. The V gene lost 4 bases and the J gene lost 4 bases, with 10 bases spanning the gap. Here the CDR3 DNA reads TGTGCCAGCAGTGTCCAACAGCTTAATGAAAAACTGTTTTTT. It yields the protein CASSVQQLNEKLFF. Based on the CDR3 plus reference TRBV2 and TRBJ1-4, the full variable domain is EPEVTQTPSHQVTQMGQEVILRCVPISNHLYFYWYRQILGQKVEFLVSFYNNEISEKSEIFDDQFSVERPDGSNFTLKIRSTKLEDSAMYFCASSVQQLNEKLFFGSGTQLSVL.

The chain is built from TRBV7-9 and TRBJ2-5, with 7 nucleotides matching TRBD2. The ends lost 6 bases at V and 0 bases at J; junction bases unmatched: 7. The CDR3 is 15 amino acids. Germline values: CDR1 SEHNR, CDR2 FQNEAQ (reference sequence). The CDR3 reads CASRRAGSYQETQYF. The CDR3 DNA sequence: TGTGCCAGCAGACGAGCGGGGTCCTACCAAGAGACCCAGTACTTC.

V is TRBV18 and J is TRBJ2-7; D not certain. CDR1 is KGHSH and CDR2 is LQKENI in the germline V gene. This CDR3 region has 14 residues. V lost 5 bases and J lost 4, with 15 bases in between. The CDR3 nucleotides are TGTGCCAGCTCAACTAATACTCAGGATTACGAGCAGTACTTC. Translating gives CASSTNTQDYEQYF.

This clone was recorded only once. V is TRBV28 and J is TRBJ2-7; maybe TRBD1 (6 bases). V was cut by 4 bases and J by 0 bases, with 13 bases left in between. CDR1 is MDHEN, CDR2 SYDVKM, per germline. The CDR3 runs to 15 residues. CDR3 DNA sequence: TGTGCCAGCAGTTCAGGGGCCCTGAGCTCCTACGAGCAGTACTTC. This translates into CASSSGALSSYEQYF.

The CDR3 DNA sequence: TGTGCCAGAAGAATCCCCCTCGAGCAGTACTTC. As protein: CARRIPLEQYF. This chain uses TRBV7-3 with TRBJ2-7; D ambiguous. The germline V gene has CDR1 SGHTA and CDR2 FQGTGA. Trimming shortened V by 9 bases and J by 6 bases, and 12 bases separated the two germline ends. The CDR3 consists of 11 residues.

The V call is TRBV6-5, the J call TRBJ2-7; TRBD1 aligns across 9 bases. CDR1 is MNHEY and CDR2 is SVGAGI in the germline V gene. This CDR3 is built from 14 residues. V shed 5 bases and J 3 bases; nucleotides not matched to a gene: 5. DNA of the CDR3: TGTGCCAGCAGTCCCGGGACAGGGATCTACGAGCAGTACTTC. Protein product: CASSPGTGIYEQYF.

This clone was recorded only once. The chain employs TRBV29-1 and TRBJ2-3; D may correspond to TRBD1 or TRBD2 (5 bases each). The CDR3 covers 14 residues. Germline CDR1 is SQVTM and CDR2 is ANQGSEA. Trimming cost V 6 bases and J 2 bases, with 15 bases left between them. The CDR3 here is CSVRDRWDTDTQYF. Here the CDR3 DNA reads TGCAGCGTAAGGGACCGTTGGGACACAGATACGCAGTATTTT.

The chain joins TRBV9 to TRBJ2-7; D may match TRBD1 or TRBD2 (5 bases each). Trimming took off 0 bases at V and 2 bases at J, with 12 bases between the two ends. Germline-derived CDR1 and CDR2 are SGDLS and YYNGEE. The CDR3 loop spans 15 amino acids. DNA for the CDR3: TGTGCCAGCAGCGTAGCCGGGACCCCCACCTACGAGCAGTACTTC. This sequence encodes CASSVAGTPTYEQYF.

The chain employs TRBV2 and TRBJ2-7; 8 bases align to TRBD2. CDR3 length: 14 amino acids. Germline CDR1 reads SNHLY; CDR2 reads FYNNEI. V lost 6 bases, J lost 3 bases, and 7 bases stayed unmatched. The CDR3 sequence: CASRAPGTSYEQYF. The CDR3 DNA reads TGTGCCAGCAGAGCACCCGGGACTAGCTACGAGCAGTACTTC.

The chain is built from TRBV3-1 (or the pseudogene TRBV3-2) and TRBJ2-5; 7 bases map to TRBD1. The V gene end was trimmed by 4 bases and the J gene end by 0 bases; junction bases not matched to a gene: 5. CDR3 length: 15 amino acids. Germline V gene lookup returns CDR1 LGHDT and CDR2 YNNKEL (reference sequence). CDR3 coding DNA: TGTGCCAGCAGCCTCCCGGGGACAGACCAAGAGACCCAGTACTTC. Its protein is CASSLPGTDQETQYF.

The chain uses TRBV6-5 and TRBJ2-5, with 12 bases matching TRBD2. Germline CDR1 and CDR2: MNHEY and SVGAGI. This CDR3 has 15 amino acids. V was clipped by 6 bases and J by 7 bases; unmatched bases: 9. CDR3 nucleotides: TGTGCCAGCAGGCCCGGACTAGCGGGATGGGTGACCCAGTACTTC. Translating gives CASRPGLAGWVTQYF.

The CDR3 spells CASSQTSGGTDTQYF. The CDR3 DNA is TGTGCCAGCAGCCAGACTAGCGGGGGCACAGATACGCAGTATTTT. J is TRBJ2-3 and V is TRBV4-2; TRBD2 agrees at 11 bases. The CDR3 runs to 15 residues. The V gene's germline CDR1 is LGHNA and CDR2 YNFKEQ. Trimming removed 3 bases from V and 1 base from J; junction bases left unmatched: 0.

This clone showed up just a few times. The chain recombines TRBV4-1 with TRBJ2-3, with TRBD2 matching 7 bases. The CDR3 sequence is 15 residues long. The germline V gene encodes CDR1 MGHRA and CDR2 YSYEKL. V shed 0 bases and J 5 bases; nucleotides not matched to a gene: 5. The CDR3 loop is CASSQERELLDTQYF. The CDR3 coding sequence is TGCGCCAGCAGCCAAGAGCGGGAGCTATTAGATACGCAGTATTTT.

This sequence joins TRBV6-5 and TRBJ2-1; D not certain. The CDR3 has 13 amino acids. The germline V gene has CDR1 MNHEY and CDR2 SVGAGI. V lost 8 bases to trimming and J lost 4 bases, with 12 bases between them. CDR3 amino acids: CASPSPFYNEQFF. Written as DNA, the CDR3 is TGTGCCAGCCCCTCTCCCTTTTACAATGAGCAGTTCTTC.

The chain couples TRBV30 to TRBJ1-1; the match to TRBD1 covers 7 bases. Germline assignment: CDR1 GTSNPN and CDR2 SVGIG (reference sequence). V was pared by 2 bases and J by 1 base, with 10 bases of the junction left unmatched. This CDR3 region has 16 residues. The CDR3 loop reads CAWSIPQQGWNTEAFF. DNA of the CDR3: TGTGCCTGGAGTATTCCTCAACAGGGGTGGAACACTGAAGCTTTCTTT.

This chain links TRBV29-1 with TRBJ2-3; D call uncertain. Looked up from germline, CDR1 is SQVTM and CDR2 is ANQGSEA. V was pared by 4 bases and J by 5 bases, with 16 bases between. This CDR3 has 14 amino acids. CDR3 bases: TGCAGCGTTGCTAAGGGCCAAGTAGGAGATACGCAGTATTTT. As protein: CSVAKGQVGDTQYF.

The chain links TRBV2 to TRBJ2-3; a possible D gene is TRBD2 (6 bases). CDR1 is SNHLY, CDR2 FYNNEI, per germline. The CDR3 loop spans 14 amino acids. The V end lost 4 bases, the J end lost 0 bases, and 8 bases lay between the germline ends. The CDR3 DNA reads TGTGCCAGCAGTGCGGGGAGGAGCACAGATACGCAGTATTTT. Translation gives CASSAGRSTDTQYF.

The CDR3 protein is CAISTGTSVHEQYF. For the CDR3, the DNA is TGTGCCATCAGTACCGGGACTAGCGTTCACGAGCAGTACTTC. The rearrangement links TRBV10-3 to TRBJ2-7, with 10 positions matching TRBD2. The CDR3 runs to 14 residues. Germline loops: CDR1 ENHRY, CDR2 SYGVKD. V gave up 5 bases and J gave up 5 bases; unmatched junction bases: 6.